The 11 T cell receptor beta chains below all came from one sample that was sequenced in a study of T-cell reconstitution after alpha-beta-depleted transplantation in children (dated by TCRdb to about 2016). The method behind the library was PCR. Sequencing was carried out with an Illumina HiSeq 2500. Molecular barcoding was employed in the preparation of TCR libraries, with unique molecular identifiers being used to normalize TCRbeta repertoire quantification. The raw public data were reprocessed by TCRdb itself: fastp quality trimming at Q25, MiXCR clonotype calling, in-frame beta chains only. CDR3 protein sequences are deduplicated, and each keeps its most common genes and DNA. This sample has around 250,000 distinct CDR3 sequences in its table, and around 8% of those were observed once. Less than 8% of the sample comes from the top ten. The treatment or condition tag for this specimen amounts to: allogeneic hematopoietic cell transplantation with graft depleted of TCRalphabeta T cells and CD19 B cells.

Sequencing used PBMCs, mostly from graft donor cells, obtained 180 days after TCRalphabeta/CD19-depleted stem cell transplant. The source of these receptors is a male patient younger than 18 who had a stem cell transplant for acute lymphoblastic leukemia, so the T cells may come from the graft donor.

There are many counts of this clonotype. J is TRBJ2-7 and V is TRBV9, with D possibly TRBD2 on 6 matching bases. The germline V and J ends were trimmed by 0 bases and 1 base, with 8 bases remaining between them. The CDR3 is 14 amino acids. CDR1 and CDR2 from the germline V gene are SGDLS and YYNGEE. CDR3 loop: CASSVGDFSYEQYF. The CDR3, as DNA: TGTGCCAGCAGCGTAGGGGACTTTTCCTACGAGCAGTACTTC.

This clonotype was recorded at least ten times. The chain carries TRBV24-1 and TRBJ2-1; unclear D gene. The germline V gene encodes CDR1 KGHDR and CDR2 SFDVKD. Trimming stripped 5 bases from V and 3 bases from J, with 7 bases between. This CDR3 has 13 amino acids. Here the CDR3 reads CATSAGRYNEQFF. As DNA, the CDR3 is TGTGCCACCAGTGCTGGTCGCTACAATGAGCAGTTCTTC.

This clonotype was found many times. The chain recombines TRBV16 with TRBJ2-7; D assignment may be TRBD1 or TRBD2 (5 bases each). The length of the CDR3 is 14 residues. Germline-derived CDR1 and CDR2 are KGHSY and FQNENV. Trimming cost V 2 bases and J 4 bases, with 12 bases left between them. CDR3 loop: CASSQIDSGYEQYF. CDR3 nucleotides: TGTGCCAGCAGCCAAATCGACAGCGGTTACGAGCAGTACTTC. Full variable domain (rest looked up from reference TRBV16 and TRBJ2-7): GEEVAQTPKHLVRGEGQKAKLYCAPIKGHSYVFWYQQVLKNEFKFLISFQNENVFDETGMPKERFSAKCLPNSPCSLEIQATKLEDSAVYFCASSQIDSGYEQYFGPGTRLTVT.

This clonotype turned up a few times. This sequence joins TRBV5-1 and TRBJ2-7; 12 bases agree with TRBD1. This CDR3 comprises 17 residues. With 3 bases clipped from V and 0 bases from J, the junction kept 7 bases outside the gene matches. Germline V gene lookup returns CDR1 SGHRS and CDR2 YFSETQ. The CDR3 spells CASSSGQGASPSYEQYF. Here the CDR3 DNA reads TGCGCCAGCAGCTCGGGACAGGGGGCGTCCCCCTCCTACGAGCAGTACTTC.

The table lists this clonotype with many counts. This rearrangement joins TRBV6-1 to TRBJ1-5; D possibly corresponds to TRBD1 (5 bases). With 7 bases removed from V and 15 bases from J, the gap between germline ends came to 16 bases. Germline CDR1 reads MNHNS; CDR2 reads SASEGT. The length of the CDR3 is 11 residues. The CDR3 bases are TGTGCCAGCAATCCCCTAGGGGTCTGGCATTTT. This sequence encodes CASNPLGVWHF.

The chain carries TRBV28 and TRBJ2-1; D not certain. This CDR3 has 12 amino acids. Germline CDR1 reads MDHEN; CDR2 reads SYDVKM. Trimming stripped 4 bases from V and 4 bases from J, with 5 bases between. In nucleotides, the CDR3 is TGTGCCAGCAGTTACATATACAATGAGCAGTTCTTC. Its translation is CASSYIYNEQFF.

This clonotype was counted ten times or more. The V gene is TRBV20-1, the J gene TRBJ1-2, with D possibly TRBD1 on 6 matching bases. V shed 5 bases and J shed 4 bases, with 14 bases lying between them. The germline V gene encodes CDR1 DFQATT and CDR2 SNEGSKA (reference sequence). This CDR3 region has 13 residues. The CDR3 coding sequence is TGCAGTGCTTCTAACAGGGTCTTCTATGGCTACACCTTC. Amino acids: CSASNRVFYGYTF.

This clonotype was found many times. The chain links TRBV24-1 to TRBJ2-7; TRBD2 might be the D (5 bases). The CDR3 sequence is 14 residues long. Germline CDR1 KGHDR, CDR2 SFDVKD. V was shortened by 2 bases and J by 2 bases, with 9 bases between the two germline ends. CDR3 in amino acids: CATSDSGITYEQYF. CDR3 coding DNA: TGTGCCACCAGTGATTCCGGGATCACCTACGAGCAGTACTTC.

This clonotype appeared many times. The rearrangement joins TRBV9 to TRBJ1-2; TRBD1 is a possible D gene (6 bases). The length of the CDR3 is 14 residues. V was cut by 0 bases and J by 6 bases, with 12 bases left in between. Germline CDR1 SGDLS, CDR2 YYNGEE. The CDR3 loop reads CASSVVTGTDGYTF. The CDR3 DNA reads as TGTGCCAGCAGCGTAGTGACAGGAACGGATGGCTACACCTTC.

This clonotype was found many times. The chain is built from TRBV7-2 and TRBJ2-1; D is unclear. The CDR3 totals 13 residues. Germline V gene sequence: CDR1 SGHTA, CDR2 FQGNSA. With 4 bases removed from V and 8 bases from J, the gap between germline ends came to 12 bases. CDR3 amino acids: CASSSRTRDEQFF. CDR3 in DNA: TGTGCCAGCAGCTCCCGGACCCGGGATGAGCAGTTCTTC.

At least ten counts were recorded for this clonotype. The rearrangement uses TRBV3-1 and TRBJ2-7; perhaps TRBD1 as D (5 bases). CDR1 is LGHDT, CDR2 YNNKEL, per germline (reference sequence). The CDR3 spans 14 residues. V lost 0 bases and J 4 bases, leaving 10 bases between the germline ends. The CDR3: CASSQDYRRYEQYF. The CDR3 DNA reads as TGTGCCAGCAGCCAAGACTACAGGAGATACGAGCAGTACTTC.